This TCR beta chain was sequenced for a study of OX40 agonist ivuxolimab in advanced cancers. Study-level information: The diagnoses of dose-escalation patients were hepatocellular carcinoma, melanoma, renal cell or head and neck cancer. A male proportion of about 84% was recorded, with mean age approximately 57 years and range roughly 23 to 79. Findings and caveats of the study: Those patients achieving a partial response at 0.1-3.0 mg/kg showed among the lowest clonal expansion. Some patients who did not respond also had low normalized T-cell clonal expansion.

This table comes from immunoSEQ multiplex PCR, and its TCRdb copy is limited to in-frame clones, with some not included. The table shows 35,000 to 40,000 clones, with roughly 82% occurring only once. A word on this clone: The target antigen is unknown.

This CDR3 contains 15 residues. J gave up 7 bases and V 4 bases, and 14 bases lay outside the gene matches. Germline values: CDR1 SGHRS, CDR2 YFSETQ. The receptor was derived from an adult with an advanced solid tumor such as melanoma, head and neck, liver or kidney cancer. The source material was CD4+ or CD8+ T cells sorted from blood, sampled in a trial of the OX40 agonist ivuxolimab. The chain is built from TRBV5-1 and TRBJ2-7; 7 nucleotides line up with TRBD2. The CDR3: CASSPSWEGLGEQYF. CDR3 bases: TGCGCCAGCAGCCCGTCGTGGGAGGGCCTTGGTGAGCAGTACTTC.